These T cell receptor beta chains were read from a single sample in a study of blood T cell repertoires in COVID-19. Only in-frame clones appear in the TCRdb table, and some are missing; sequencing was by immunoSEQ multiplex PCR. Among fewer than 50,000 clones listed, over 80% were seen once. Sequencing input: peripheral blood. The receptor set was obtained from a man aged 45 to 65 with active COVID-19. CDR3s include the opening cysteine and the closing phenylalanine or tryptophan. Each record gives: clone size, V gene, D gene, J gene, CDR3 protein, CDR3 DNA. The D gene is left open where the match is weak. Size tells how often a clone was seen (once, few, many) or the class of an expanded clone, and some rows leave it out.

NA,TRBV13,NA,TRBJ2-7,CASSFRQMDYEQYF,TGTGCCAGCAGCTTCCGACAGATGGATTACGAGCAGTACTTC
NA,TRBV9,TRBD2,TRBJ2-2,CASSVGTSPTGELFF,TGTGCCAGCAGCGTAGGGACTAGCCCCACCGGGGAGCTGTTTTTT
NA,TRBV11-2,NA,TRBJ2-7,CASSLSPQGTYEQYF,TGTGCCAGCAGCCTATCCCCACAGGGGACTTACGAGCAGTACTTC
NA,TRBV6-5,TRBD1,TRBJ1-1,CASTFDRGGTEAFF,TGTGCCAGCACTTTCGACAGGGGCGGGACTGAAGCTTTCTTT
NA,TRBV5-1,TRBD1,TRBJ2-1,CASSLGQGTDEQFF,TGCGCCAGCAGCTTGGGACAGGGGACCGATGAGCAGTTCTTC
NA,TRBV15,NA,TRBJ2-7,CATSRAEGGYEQYF,TGTGCCACCAGCAGAGCAGAGGGCGGCTACGAGCAGTACTTC
NA,TRBV12-3/TRBV12-4,TRBD2,TRBJ2-5,CASRRREKETQYF,TGTGCCAGCCGCAGGCGGGAGAAAGAGACCCAGTACTTC
NA,TRBV5-1,TRBD1,TRBJ2-3,CASSILQGATDTQYF,TGCGCCAGCAGCATTCTACAGGGGGCCACAGATACGCAGTATTTT
NA,TRBV7-2,TRBD1,TRBJ1-5,CASSWTGGQPQHF,TGTGCCAGCAGCTGGACAGGCGGCCAGCCCCAGCATTTT
NA,TRBV12-3/TRBV12-4,NA,TRBJ2-1,CASSFVGPEQFF,TGTGCCAGCAGTTTTGTGGGCCCTGAGCAGTTCTTC
few,TRBV12-5,NA,TRBJ1-5,CASGLGYGGRGRQPQHF,TGTGCTAGTGGTTTGGGCTATGGCGGCAGGGGAAGACAGCCCCAGCATTTT
NA,TRBV6-1,TRBD1,TRBJ2-2,CASSDEGDRVFTGELFF,TGTGCCAGCAGTGACGAGGGGGACAGGGTTTTCACCGGGGAGCTGTTTTTT
NA,TRBV28,NA,TRBJ2-4,CASSLNGELAKNIQYF,TGTGCCAGCAGTTTAAATGGGGAGTTAGCCAAAAACATTCAGTACTTC
NA,TRBV5-8,NA,TRBJ1-1,CASSLDRNTEAFF,TGTGCCAGCAGCTTGGACAGGAACACTGAAGCTTTCTTT
once,TRBV2,TRBD1,TRBJ2-1,CARTSGQGQFF,TGTGCCAGAACCTCGGGACAGGGTCAGTTCTTC
NA,TRBV5-1,NA,TRBJ2-7,CASSRDGGGPYEQYF,TGCGCCAGCAGCCGAGACGGTGGGGGCCCCTACGAGCAGTACTTC
NA,TRBV12-3/TRBV12-4,NA,TRBJ2-4,CASSLLGSSHF,TGTGCCAGCAGTTTATTGGGCAGTTCTCACTTC
NA,TRBV18,TRBD1,TRBJ1-1,CASSPPDRALTEAFF,TGTGCCAGCTCACCACCGGACAGGGCCCTAACTGAAGCTTTCTTT
NA,TRBV10-3,NA,TRBJ1-6,CAISESLLPYNSPLHF,TGTGCCATCAGTGAGTCGCTACTGCCATATAATTCACCCCTCCACTTT
NA,TRBV13,TRBD2,TRBJ2-7,CASSPPFRTSGAYEQYF,TGTGCCAGCAGCCCGCCCTTTCGGACTAGCGGGGCCTACGAGCAGTACTTC
NA,TRBV7-2,NA,TRBJ2-4,CASSSGTLGDIQYF,TGTGCCAGCAGCTCCGGGACTCTGGGGGACATTCAGTACTTC
NA,TRBV9,TRBD1,TRBJ1-2,CASSVSGGWGYTF,TGTGCCAGCAGCGTTTCAGGGGGCTGGGGCTACACCTTC
NA,TRBV3-1/TRBV3-2,TRBD1,TRBJ1-3,CASSRQGVRTGNTIYF,TGTGCCAGCAGCCGCCAGGGGGTTCGGACTGGAAACACCATATATTTT
NA,TRBV13,NA,TRBJ2-1,CASSTPGDSYNEQFF,TGTGCCAGCAGCACTCCGGGGGACTCCTACAATGAGCAGTTCTTC
once,TRBV27,NA,TRBJ2-7,CASSPGHFSYEQYF,TGTGCCAGCAGTCCAGGACACTTCTCCTACGAGCAGTACTTC
NA,TRBV7-9,TRBD1,TRBJ2-5,CASSQGDVQAQYF,TGTGCCAGCAGCCAGGGGGACGTCCAGGCCCAGTACTTC